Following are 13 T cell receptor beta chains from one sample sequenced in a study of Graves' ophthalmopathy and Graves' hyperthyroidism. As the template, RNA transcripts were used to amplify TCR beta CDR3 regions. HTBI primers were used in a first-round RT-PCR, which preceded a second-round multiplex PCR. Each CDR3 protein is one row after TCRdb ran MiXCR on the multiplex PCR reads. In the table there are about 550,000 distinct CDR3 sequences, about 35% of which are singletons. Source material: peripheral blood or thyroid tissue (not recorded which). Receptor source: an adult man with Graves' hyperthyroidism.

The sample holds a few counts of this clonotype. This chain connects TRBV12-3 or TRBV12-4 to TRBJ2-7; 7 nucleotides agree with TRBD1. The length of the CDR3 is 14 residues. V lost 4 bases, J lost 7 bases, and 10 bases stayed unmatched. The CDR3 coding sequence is TGTGCCAGCAGTTATGACAGGGCAGGGAATGAGCAGTACTTC. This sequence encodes CASSYDRAGNEQYF.

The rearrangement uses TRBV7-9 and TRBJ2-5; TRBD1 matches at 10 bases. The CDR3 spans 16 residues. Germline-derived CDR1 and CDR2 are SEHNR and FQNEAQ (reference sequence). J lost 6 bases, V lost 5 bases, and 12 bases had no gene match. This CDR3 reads CASSGPPRTGGKTQYF. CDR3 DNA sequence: TGTGCCAGCAGCGGCCCCCCTCGGACAGGGGGTAAGACCCAGTACTTC. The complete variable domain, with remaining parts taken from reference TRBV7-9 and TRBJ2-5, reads DTGVSQNPRHKITKRGQNVTFRCDPISEHNRLYWYRQTLGQGPEFLTYFQNEAQLEKSRLLSDRFSAERPKGSFSTLEIQRTEQGDSAMYLCASSGPPRTGGKTQYFGPGTRLLVL.

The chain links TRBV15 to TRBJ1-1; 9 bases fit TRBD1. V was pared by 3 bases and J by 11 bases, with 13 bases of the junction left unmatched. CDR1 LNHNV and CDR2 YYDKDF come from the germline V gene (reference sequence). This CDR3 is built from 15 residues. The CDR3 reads CATSSGQGSQPLAFF. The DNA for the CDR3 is TGTGCCACCAGCAGCGGACAGGGGTCCCAGCCCCTGGCTTTCTTT.

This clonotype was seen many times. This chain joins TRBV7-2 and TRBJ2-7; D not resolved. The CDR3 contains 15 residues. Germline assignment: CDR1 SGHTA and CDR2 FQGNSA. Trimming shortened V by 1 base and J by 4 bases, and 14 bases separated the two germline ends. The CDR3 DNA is TGTGCCAGCAGCTTAGGTCAATCGGGCCTATACGAGCAGTACTTC. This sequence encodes CASSLGQSGLYEQYF.

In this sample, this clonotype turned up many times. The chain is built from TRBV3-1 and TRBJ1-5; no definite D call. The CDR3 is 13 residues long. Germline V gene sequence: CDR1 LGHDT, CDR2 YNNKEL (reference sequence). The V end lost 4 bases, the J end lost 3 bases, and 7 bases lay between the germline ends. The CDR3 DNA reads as TGTGCCAGCAGCCCCGGGGTCAATCAGCCCCAGCATTTT. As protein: CASSPGVNQPQHF.

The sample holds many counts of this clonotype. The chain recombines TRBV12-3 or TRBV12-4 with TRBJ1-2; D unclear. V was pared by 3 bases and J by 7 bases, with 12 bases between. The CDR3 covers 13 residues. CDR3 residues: CASSFVGTLGYTF. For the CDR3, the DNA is TGTGCCAGCAGTTTCGTGGGAACGCTTGGCTACACCTTC.

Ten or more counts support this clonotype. This CDR3 is CSARPSGSYEQYF. For the CDR3, the DNA is TGCAGTGCTAGGCCTAGCGGTTCCTACGAGCAGTACTTC. This chain connects TRBV20-1 to TRBJ2-7, with 7 bases identical to TRBD2. Germline-derived CDR1 and CDR2 are DFQATT and SNEGSKA (reference sequence). This CDR3 is built from 13 residues. Trimming cost V 3 bases and J 1 base; bases outside gene matches: 3.

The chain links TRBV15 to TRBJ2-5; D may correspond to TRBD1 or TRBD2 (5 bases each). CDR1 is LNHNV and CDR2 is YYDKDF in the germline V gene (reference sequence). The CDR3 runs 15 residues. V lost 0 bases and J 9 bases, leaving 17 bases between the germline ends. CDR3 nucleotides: TGTGCCACCAGCAGAGATCCGGGGCCCAATCAGCCCCAGTACTTC. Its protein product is CATSRDPGPNQPQYF.

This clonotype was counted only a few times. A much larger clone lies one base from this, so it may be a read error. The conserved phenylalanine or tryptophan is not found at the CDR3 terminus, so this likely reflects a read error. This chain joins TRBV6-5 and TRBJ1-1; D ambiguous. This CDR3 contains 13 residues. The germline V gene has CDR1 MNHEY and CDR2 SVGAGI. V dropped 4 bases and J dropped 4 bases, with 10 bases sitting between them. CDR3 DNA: TGTGCCAGCAGTTCAGGACGGGTCACTGAAGCTTTCTCT. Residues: CASSSGRVTEAFS.

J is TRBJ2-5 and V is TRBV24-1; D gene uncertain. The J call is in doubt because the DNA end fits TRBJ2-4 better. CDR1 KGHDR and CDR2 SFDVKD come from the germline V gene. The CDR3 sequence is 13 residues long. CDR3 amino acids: CATSRNPGGIQYF. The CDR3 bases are TGTGCCACCAGTAGGAATCCGGGCGGCATTCAGTACTTC.

CDR3 sequence (DNA): TGTGCCAGCAGCCCGGTAGGACAGCCCCAGCATTTT. It yields the protein CASSPVGQPQHF. V gene TRBV7-2 combines with J gene TRBJ1-5; no firm D call. V lost 5 bases and J 7 bases, leaving 9 bases between the germline ends. The germline gives CDR1 SGHTA, CDR2 FQGNSA. This CDR3 region has 12 residues.

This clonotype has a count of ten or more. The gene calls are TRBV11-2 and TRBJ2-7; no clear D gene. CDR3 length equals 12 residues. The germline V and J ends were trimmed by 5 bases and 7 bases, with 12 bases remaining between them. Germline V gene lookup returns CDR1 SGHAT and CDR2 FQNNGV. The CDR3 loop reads CASSRHLGEQYF. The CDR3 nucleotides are TGTGCCAGCAGCCGCCATTTGGGTGAGCAGTACTTC.

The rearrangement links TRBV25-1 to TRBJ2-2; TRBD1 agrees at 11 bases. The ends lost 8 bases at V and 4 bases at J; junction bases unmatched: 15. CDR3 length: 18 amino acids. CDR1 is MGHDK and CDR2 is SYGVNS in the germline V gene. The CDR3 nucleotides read TGTGCCAGCCAAGATACCGGACAGGGGGCTTGGAGCACCGGGGAGCTGTTTTTT. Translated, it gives CASQDTGQGAWSTGELFF. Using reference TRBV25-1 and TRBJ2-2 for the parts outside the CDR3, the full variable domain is EADIYQTPRYLVIGTGKKITLECSQTMGHDKMYWYQQDPGMELHLIHYSYGVNSTEKGDLSSESTVSRIRTEHFPLTLESARPSHTSQYLCASQDTGQGAWSTGELFFGEGSRLTVL.